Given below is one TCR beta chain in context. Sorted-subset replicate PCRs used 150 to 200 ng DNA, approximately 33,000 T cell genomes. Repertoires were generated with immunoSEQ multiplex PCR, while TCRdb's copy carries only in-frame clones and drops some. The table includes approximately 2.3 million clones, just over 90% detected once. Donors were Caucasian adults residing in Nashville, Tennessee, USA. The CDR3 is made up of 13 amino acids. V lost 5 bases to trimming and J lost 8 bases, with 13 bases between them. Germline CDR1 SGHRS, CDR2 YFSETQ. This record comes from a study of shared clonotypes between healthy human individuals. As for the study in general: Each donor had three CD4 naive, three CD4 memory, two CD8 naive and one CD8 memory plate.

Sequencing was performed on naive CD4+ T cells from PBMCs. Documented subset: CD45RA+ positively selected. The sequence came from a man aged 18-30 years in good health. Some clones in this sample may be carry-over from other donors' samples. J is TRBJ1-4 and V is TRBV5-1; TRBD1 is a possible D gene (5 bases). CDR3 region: CASSGTLSEKLFF. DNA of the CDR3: TGCGCCAGCAGTGGGACTCTATCCGAAAAACTGTTTTTT.